These 4 T cell receptor beta chains were sequenced from one sample in a study of circulating CD8 cells and anti-PD-1 response in melanoma. From live CD3+CD8+TCRalphabeta+ cells, four PD-1 and/or TIGIT subsets were sorted. Each library started from roughly 15 ng of total RNA using the QIAseq Immune Repertoire TCR panel. One entry per CDR3 protein, called by TCRdb with MiXCR from the reads. The data hold 320 or so distinct CDR3 sequences, with 12% observed a single time. The sample was CD8+ T cells from PBMCs, taken at baseline or after one month of anti-PD-1 therapy (not recorded which). Source of these receptors: a human donor with melanoma.

This clonotype is classed as large (0.1 to 1%). The J gene is TRBJ1-1, the V gene TRBV16; possible D gene TRBD1, 5 bases. Germline V gene lookup returns CDR1 KGHSY and CDR2 FQNENV. The CDR3 sequence is 14 residues long. Trimming stripped 5 bases from V and 4 bases from J, with 14 bases between. CDR3 loop: CASSFSGGGTEAFF. The CDR3 DNA follows: TGTGCCAGCAGCTTCTCGGGGGGGGGCACTGAAGCTTTCTTT. Using reference TRBV16 and TRBJ1-1 for the parts outside the CDR3, the full variable domain is GEEVAQTPKHLVRGEGQKAKLYCAPIKGHSYVFWYQQVLKNEFKFLISFQNENVFDETGMPKERFSAKCLPNSPCSLEIQATKLEDSAVYFCASSFSGGGTEAFFGQGTRLTVV.

By sample share, this clonotype is large. The chain carries TRBV7-2 and TRBJ1-2; TRBD1 might be the D (5 bases). The CDR3 runs 16 residues. Germline CDR1 and CDR2: SGHTA and FQGNSA. Trimming took 5 bases from V and 0 from J, leaving 16 bases between them. CDR3 sequence: CASSPMGLLANYGYTF. The CDR3 DNA sequence: TGTGCCAGCAGCCCGATGGGGCTGCTAGCTAACTATGGCTACACCTTC.

This clonotype is medium-sized by share. Since a much larger clone is just one base distant, this may be a read error. This chain connects TRBV5-4 to TRBJ2-3; the match to TRBD1 covers 10 bases. CDR1 and CDR2 (germline): SGHNT, YYREEE (reference sequence). There are 15 residues in the CDR3. The CDR3 DNA reads TGTGCCAGCAGCGGGGGGACAGGGGCTATAGATACGCAGTGTTTT. Its protein product is CASSGGTGAIDTQCF.

By sample fraction, this clonotype is large (0.1 to 1%). Here the CDR3 reads CASSDSTQGWDTEAFF. The CDR3 bases are TGTGCCAGCAGTGATAGTACCCAGGGATGGGACACTGAAGCTTTCTTT. J is TRBJ1-1 and V is TRBV2; a possible D gene is TRBD1 (5 bases). The ends were cut back, 3 bases at V and 3 bases at J, with 17 bases in the middle. The CDR3 spans 16 residues. Germline assignment: CDR1 SNHLY and CDR2 FYNNEI. The whole variable domain, filled in from reference TRBV2 and TRBJ1-1, reads EPEVTQTPSHQVTQMGQEVILRCVPISNHLYFYWYRQILGQKVEFLVSFYNNEISEKSEIFDDQFSVERPDGSNFTLKIRSTKLEDSAMYFCASSDSTQGWDTEAFFGQGTRLTVV.